Listed here are 10 T cell receptor beta chains from one sample, sequenced in a study of T cell responses to AZD1222 COVID-19 vaccine. Produced via immunoSEQ multiplex PCR; TCRdb's table is partial and in-frame only. The profile covers roughly 80,000 clones, with 75% to 90% appearing a single time and under 1.5% taken by the ten largest. Material: peripheral blood, obtained 28 days after the second AZD1222 dose. These receptors were collected from an adult who received the AZD1222 COVID-19 vaccine.

The chain is built from TRBV6-2 or TRBV6-3 and TRBJ2-2; D may be TRBD2 (6 bases). This CDR3 is built from 15 residues. V lost 5 bases, J lost 3 bases, and 13 bases lay in between. Germline V gene sequence: CDR1 MNHEY, CDR2 SVGEGT. For the CDR3, the DNA is TGTGCCAGCAGTAGACCGGGAGTCTACACCGGGGAGCTGTTTTTT. It is translated as CASSRPGVYTGELFF.

V gene TRBV30 combines with J gene TRBJ1-1; D is possibly TRBD1 (5 bases). This CDR3 is built from 13 residues. Germline-derived CDR1 and CDR2 are GTSNPN and SVGIG (reference sequence). V gave up 7 bases and J gave up 1 base, with 13 bases separating them. The CDR3 DNA follows: TGTGCCTCTCAGGGACTACCGAACACTGAAGCTTTCTTT. Translated, it gives CASQGLPNTEAFF. Filled out from reference TRBV30 and TRBJ1-1, the complete variable domain reads SQTIHQWPATLVQPVGSPLSLECTVEGTSNPNLYWYRQAAGRGLQLLFYSVGIGQISSEVPQNLSASRPQDRQFILSSKKLLLSDSGFYLCASQGLPNTEAFFGQGTRLTVV.

This clone occurred a few times. The genes are TRBV28 and TRBJ1-6, with 7 bases identical to TRBD1. CDR1 is MDHEN and CDR2 is SYDVKM in the germline V gene. This CDR3 contains 16 residues. V shed 3 bases and J 1 base; nucleotides not matched to a gene: 3. In nucleotides, the CDR3 is TGTGCCAGCAGTTTCTCCAGGGGGTCCTATAATTCACCCCTCCACTTT. Its translation is CASSFSRGSYNSPLHF.

The rearrangement links TRBV5-4 to TRBJ2-3; the match to TRBD1 covers 12 bases. The CDR3 runs 14 residues. Germline-derived CDR1 and CDR2 are SGHNT and YYREEE (reference sequence). J gave up 8 bases and V 4 bases, and 5 bases lay outside the gene matches. CDR3 nucleotides: TGTGCCAGCAGCCCGGGACAGGGGGCGGCTACGCAGTATTTT. Protein sequence: CASSPGQGAATQYF.

This chain uses TRBV29-1 with TRBJ2-3, with D maybe TRBD2 (6 bases). Trimming removed 6 bases at V and 2 bases at J, with 21 bases between. The CDR3 totals 16 residues. Looked up from germline, CDR1 is SQVTM and CDR2 is ANQGSEA. CDR3 bases: TGCAGCGTGAGACTAGGTTTGGGACGTTACACAGATACGCAGTATTTT. As protein: CSVRLGLGRYTDTQYF.

This chain links TRBV6-4 with TRBJ2-1; 10 nucleotides align to TRBD1. Germline CDR1 is MRHNA and CDR2 is SNTAGT. The CDR3 totals 15 residues. The junction had 6 bases not matched to a gene; V was cut back by 3 bases and J by 7 bases. CDR3 DNA: TGTGCCAGCAGTGAATGGGACAGGGGTGAGAATGAGCAGTTCTTC. Protein product: CASSEWDRGENEQFF.

The rearrangement links TRBV9 to TRBJ1-3, with a weak D call TRBD1 (6 bases). The CDR3 loop spans 16 amino acids. From germline, CDR1 is SGDLS and CDR2 YYNGEE. Trimming removed 2 bases from V and 2 bases from J, with 14 bases in between. This chain's CDR3 is CASSVLGGGAGNTIYF. The CDR3 bases are TGTGCCAGCAGCGTCCTTGGGGGGGGCGCTGGAAACACCATATATTTT.

This clone came up a few times. Here the CDR3 reads CASTGTIAYEQYF. CDR3 nucleotides: TGTGCCAGTACCGGGACAATCGCCTACGAGCAGTACTTC. The rearrangement uses TRBV28 and TRBJ2-7; D is perhaps TRBD1 (6 bases). The CDR3 runs to 13 residues. Germline CDR1 is MDHEN and CDR2 is SYDVKM. Deletions cut 9 bases from V and 2 bases from J, with 14 bases between.

For the CDR3, the DNA is TGTGCCAGCTCACCTAGGACACCAAACACTGGAAACACCATATATTTT. Translation gives CASSPRTPNTGNTIYF. V gene TRBV18 combines with J gene TRBJ1-3, with TRBD1 as a possible D gene (5 bases). The CDR3 covers 16 residues. V was trimmed by 3 bases and J by 2 bases, leaving 14 bases between them. CDR1 and CDR2 (germline): KGHSH, LQKENI.

The chain has TRBV7-2 and TRBJ2-7; 9 positions agree with TRBD1. The germline V gene has CDR1 SGHTA and CDR2 FQGNSA. The CDR3 contains 14 residues. With 5 bases clipped from V and 4 bases from J, the junction kept 6 bases outside the gene matches. The CDR3, as DNA: TGTGCCAGCAGCCTGTCGACAGGGGGGTACGAGCAGTACTTC. As protein: CASSLSTGGYEQYF. Filled out from reference TRBV7-2 and TRBJ2-7, the complete variable domain reads GAGVSQSPSNKVTEKGKDVELRCDPISGHTALYWYRQSLGQGLEFLIYFQGNSAPDKSGLPSDRFSAERTGGSVSTLTIQRTQQEDSAVYLCASSLSTGGYEQYFGPGTRLTVT.